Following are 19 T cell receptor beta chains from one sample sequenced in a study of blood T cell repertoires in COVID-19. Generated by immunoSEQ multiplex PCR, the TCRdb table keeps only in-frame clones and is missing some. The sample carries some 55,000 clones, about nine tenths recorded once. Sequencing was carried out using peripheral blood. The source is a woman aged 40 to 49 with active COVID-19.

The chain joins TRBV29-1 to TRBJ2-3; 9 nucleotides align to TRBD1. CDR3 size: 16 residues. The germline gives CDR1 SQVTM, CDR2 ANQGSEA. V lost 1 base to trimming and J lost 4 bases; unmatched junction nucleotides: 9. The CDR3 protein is CSVEGGGTGFSDTQYF. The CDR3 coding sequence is TGCAGCGTTGAAGGGGGCGGGACAGGGTTTTCAGATACGCAGTATTTT.

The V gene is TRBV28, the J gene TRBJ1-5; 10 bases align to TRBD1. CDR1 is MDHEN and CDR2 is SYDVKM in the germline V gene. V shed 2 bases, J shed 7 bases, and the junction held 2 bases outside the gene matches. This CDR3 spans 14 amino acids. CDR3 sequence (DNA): TGTGCCAGCAGTTTAGGGACAGGGGACCAGCCCCAGCATTTT. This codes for CASSLGTGDQPQHF.

This CDR3 reads CATGEPGLIYEQYF. Here the CDR3 DNA reads TGTGCCACCGGAGAACCGGGACTAATTTACGAGCAGTACTTC. V usage is TRBV15 and J usage is TRBJ2-7, with 7 bases that match TRBD2. V dropped 8 bases and J dropped 4; count of bases not matched to a gene: 11. The germline CDR1 and CDR2 sequences are LNHNV and YYDKDF (reference sequence). CDR3 size: 14 residues.

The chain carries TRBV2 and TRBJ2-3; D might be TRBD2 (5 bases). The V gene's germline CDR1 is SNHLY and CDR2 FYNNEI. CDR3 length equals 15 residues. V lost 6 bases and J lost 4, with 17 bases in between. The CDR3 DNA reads TGTGCCAGCAGCCCTCGGGCGGGTGGGGCAGATACGCAGTATTTT. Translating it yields CASSPRAGGADTQYF.

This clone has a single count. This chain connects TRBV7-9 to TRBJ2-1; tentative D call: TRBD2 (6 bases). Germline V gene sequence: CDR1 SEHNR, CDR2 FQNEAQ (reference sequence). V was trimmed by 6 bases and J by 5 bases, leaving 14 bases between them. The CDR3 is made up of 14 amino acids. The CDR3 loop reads CASRTGGGNNEQFF. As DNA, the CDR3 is TGTGCCAGCAGGACCGGTGGGGGGAACAATGAGCAGTTCTTC.

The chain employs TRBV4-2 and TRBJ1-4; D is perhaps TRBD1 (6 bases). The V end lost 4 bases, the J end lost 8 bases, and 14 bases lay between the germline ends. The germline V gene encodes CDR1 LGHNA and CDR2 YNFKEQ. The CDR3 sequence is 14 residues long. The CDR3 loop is CASSRPGVREKLFF. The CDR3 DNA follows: TGTGCCAGCAGCCGCCCAGGGGTCCGGGAAAAACTGTTTTTT.

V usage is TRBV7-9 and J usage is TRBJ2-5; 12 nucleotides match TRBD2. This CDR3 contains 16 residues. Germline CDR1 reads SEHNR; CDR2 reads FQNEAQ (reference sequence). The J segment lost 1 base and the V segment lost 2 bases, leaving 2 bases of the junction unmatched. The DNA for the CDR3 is TGTGCCAGCAGCTTAACTAGCGGGGGGCCCCAAGAGACCCAGTACTTC. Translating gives CASSLTSGGPQETQYF.

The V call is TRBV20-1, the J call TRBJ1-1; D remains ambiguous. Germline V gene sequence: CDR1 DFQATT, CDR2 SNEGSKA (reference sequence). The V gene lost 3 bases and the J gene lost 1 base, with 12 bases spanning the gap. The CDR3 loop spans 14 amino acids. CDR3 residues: CSASDPIANTEAFF. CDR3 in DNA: TGCAGTGCTAGTGATCCGATAGCGAACACTGAAGCTTTCTTT.

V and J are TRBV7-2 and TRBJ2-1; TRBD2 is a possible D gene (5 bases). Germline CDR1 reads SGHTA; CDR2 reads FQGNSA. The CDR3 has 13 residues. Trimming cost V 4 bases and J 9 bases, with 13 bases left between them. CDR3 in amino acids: CASSSSGDGEQFF. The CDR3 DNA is TGTGCCAGCAGCTCATCCGGGGATGGTGAGCAGTTCTTC.

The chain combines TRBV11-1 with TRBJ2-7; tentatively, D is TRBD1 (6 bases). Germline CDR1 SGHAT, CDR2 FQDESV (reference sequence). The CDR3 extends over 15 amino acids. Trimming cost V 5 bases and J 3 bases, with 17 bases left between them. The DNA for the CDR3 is TGTGCCAGCAGCGACAGGATGGGGACGTTCTACGAGCAGTACTTC. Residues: CASSDRMGTFYEQYF.

This chain's CDR3 is CASSDRDSYGYTF. CDR3 DNA sequence: TGCGCCAGCAGCGACCGGGACAGCTATGGCTACACCTTC. V usage is TRBV5-1 and J usage is TRBJ1-2; TRBD1 matches 7 bases. V shed 4 bases, J shed 4 bases, and the junction held 4 bases outside the gene matches. The CDR3 loop spans 13 amino acids. Germline V lookup: CDR1 SGHRS, CDR2 YFSETQ.

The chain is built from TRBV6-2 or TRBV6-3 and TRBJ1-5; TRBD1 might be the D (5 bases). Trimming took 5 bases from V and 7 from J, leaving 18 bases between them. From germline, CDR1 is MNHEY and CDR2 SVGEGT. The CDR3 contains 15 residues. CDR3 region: CASSLGRWGGQPQHF. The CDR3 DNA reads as TGTGCCAGCAGTCTCGGCCGGTGGGGGGGGCAGCCCCAGCATTTT.

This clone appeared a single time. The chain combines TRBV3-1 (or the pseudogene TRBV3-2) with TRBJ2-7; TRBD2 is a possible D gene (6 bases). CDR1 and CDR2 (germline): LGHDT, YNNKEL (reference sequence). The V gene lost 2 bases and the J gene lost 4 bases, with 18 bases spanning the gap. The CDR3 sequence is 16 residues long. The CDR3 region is CASSQLFGLSGYEQYF. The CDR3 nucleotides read TGTGCCAGCAGCCAACTGTTTGGACTATCGGGTTACGAGCAGTACTTC.

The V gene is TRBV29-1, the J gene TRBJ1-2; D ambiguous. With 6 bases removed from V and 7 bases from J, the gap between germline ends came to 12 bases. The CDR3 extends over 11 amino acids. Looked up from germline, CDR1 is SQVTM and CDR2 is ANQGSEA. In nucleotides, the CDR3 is TGCAGCGTAAGGGAGGCCCCTGGCTACACCTTC. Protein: CSVREAPGYTF.

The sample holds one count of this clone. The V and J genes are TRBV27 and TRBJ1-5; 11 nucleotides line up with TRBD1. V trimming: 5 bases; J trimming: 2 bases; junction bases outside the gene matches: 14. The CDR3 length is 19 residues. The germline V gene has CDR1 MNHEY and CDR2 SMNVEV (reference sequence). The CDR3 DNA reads TGTGCCAGCAGTAAGGACGGGACAGGGGGAAGAGGTGGCAATCAGCCCCAGCATTTT. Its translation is CASSKDGTGGRGGNQPQHF.

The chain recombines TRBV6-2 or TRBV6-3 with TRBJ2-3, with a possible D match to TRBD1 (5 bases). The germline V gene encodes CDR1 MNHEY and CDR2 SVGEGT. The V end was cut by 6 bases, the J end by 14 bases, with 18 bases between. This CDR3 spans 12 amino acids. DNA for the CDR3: TGTGCCAGCAGCTCGGACACCAACAAGGGGTATTTT. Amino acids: CASSSDTNKGYF.

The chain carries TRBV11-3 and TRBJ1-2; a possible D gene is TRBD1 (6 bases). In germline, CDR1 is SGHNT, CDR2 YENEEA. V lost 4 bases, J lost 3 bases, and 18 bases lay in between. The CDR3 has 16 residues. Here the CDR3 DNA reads TGTGCCAGCAGCTCTTCGGCCTGGGGGGGCGACTATGGCTACACCTTC. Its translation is CASSSSAWGGDYGYTF.

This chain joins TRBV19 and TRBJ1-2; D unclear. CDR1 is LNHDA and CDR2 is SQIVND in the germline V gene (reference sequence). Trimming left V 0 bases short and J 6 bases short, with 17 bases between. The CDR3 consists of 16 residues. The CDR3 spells CASSIDLRGNEDGYTF. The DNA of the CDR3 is TGTGCCAGTAGTATAGATCTACGGGGTAACGAAGATGGCTACACCTTC.

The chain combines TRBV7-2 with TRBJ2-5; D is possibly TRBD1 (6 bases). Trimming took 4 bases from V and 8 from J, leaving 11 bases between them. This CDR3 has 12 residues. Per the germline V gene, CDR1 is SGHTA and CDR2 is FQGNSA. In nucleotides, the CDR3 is TGTGCCAGCAGCTCGTCAGGGGATACCCAGTACTTC. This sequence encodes CASSSSGDTQYF.